This is a list of T cell receptor beta chains from one sample in a study of T cell clonotyping in hematopoietic cell transplantation. Data came from immunoSEQ multiplex PCR; TCRdb stores just in-frame clones and leaves some out. The table includes several thousand clones, roughly nine tenths detected once. The input for sequencing was PBMCs, taken 180 days after allogeneic stem cell transplant. All receptors derive from a human patient who had an allogeneic stem cell transplant, so the T cells may come from the graft donor. The donor label of this sample is uncertain. Some clones in this sample may be carry-over from other donors' samples. Each CDR3 is given with its conserved first and last residue. A D gene is named only where the DNA matches it firmly. Not all rows give a size; the values are once, few, many and, for expanded clones, a class.

TRBV27,TRBJ2-7,-,-,CASSPLKLGATYEQYF,TGTGCCAGCAGTCCATTAAAGTTAGGGGCTACCTACGAGCAGTACTTC
TRBV5-4,TRBJ2-7,TRBD1,-,CASSAGTGISYEQYF,TGTGCCAGCAGCGCTGGGACAGGGATATCCTACGAGCAGTACTTC
TRBV9,TRBJ1-5,-,-,CASSVIGKGNQPQHF,TGTGCCAGCAGCGTAATTGGGAAGGGCAATCAGCCCCAGCATTTT
TRBV4-2,TRBJ2-5,-,-,CASSHLGETQYF,TGTGCCAGCAGCCATCTGGGGGAGACCCAGTACTTC
TRBV4-2,TRBJ1-2,-,-,CASSELGSVFGYTF,TGTGCCAGCAGTGAGCTCGGGTCGGTATTTGGCTACACCTTC
TRBV7-2,TRBJ2-7,TRBD2,-,CASSLVGGGGGASEQYF,TGTGCCAGCAGCTTAGTTGGCGGTGGCGGGGGGGCGAGCGAGCAGTACTTC
TRBV5-1,TRBJ1-1,-,-,CASSLSGEAFF,TGCGCCAGCAGCTTGTCCGGAGAAGCTTTCTTT
TRBV2,TRBJ2-7,-,-,CASSGSSYEQYF,TGTGCCAGCAGCGGGAGTTCCTACGAGCAGTACTTC
TRBV7-9,TRBJ1-2,-,-,CASTSRMGVVGYGYTF,TGTGCCAGCACCTCGCGGATGGGCGTTGTCGGGTATGGCTACACCTTC
TRBV30,TRBJ2-7,-,-,CAWSVDGYYEQYF,TGTGCCTGGAGTGTTGACGGTTACTACGAGCAGTACTTC
TRBV6-5,TRBJ2-1,-,-,CASRGMEDRYNEQFF,TGTGCCAGCAGGGGGATGGAGGATAGGTACAATGAGCAGTTCTTC
TRBV27,TRBJ1-6,-,-,CASTRSSYNSPLHF,TGTGCCAGCACCAGGAGCTCCTATAATTCACCCCTCCACTTT
TRBV5-1,TRBJ1-2,-,-,CASSLDGGNYGYTF,TGCGCCAGCAGCTTGGACGGAGGGAACTATGGCTACACCTTC
TRBV6-1,TRBJ2-5,-,once,CASSETQYF,TGTGCCAGTTCGGAGACCCAGTACTTC
TRBV5-6,TRBJ1-2,-,-,CASSLNRVDGYTF,TGTGCCAGCAGCCTGAACAGGGTTGATGGCTACACCTTC
TRBV5-5,TRBJ2-3,TRBD1,once,CASSPGQGKDTQYF,TGTGCCAGCAGCCCGGGACAGGGTAAAGATACGCAGTATTTT
TRBV19,TRBJ2-7,-,-,CASRSQDTYEQYF,TGTGCCAGTAGAAGCCAGGACACCTACGAGCAGTACTTC
TRBV5-4,TRBJ2-7,TRBD1,-,CASSWDREQEQYF,TGTGCCAGCAGCTGGGACAGGGAACAAGAGCAGTACTTC
TRBV7-6,TRBJ1-1,-,-,CASSLALGQNTEAFF,TGTGCCAGCAGCTTAGCGCTAGGGCAGAACACTGAAGCTTTCTTT
TRBV4-1,TRBJ1-6,TRBD1,-,CASSRGQASSYNSPLHF,TGCGCCAGCAGCCGCGGACAGGCCAGCTCCTATAATTCACCCCTCCACTTT
TRBV27,TRBJ1-1,-,-,CASSLGINTEAFF,TGTGCCAGCAGTTTAGGAATTAACACTGAAGCTTTCTTT
TRBV5-6,TRBJ2-7,TRBD2,-,CASSLGGGPGAYEQYF,TGTGCCAGCAGCTTGGGGGGGGGTCCCGGGGCCTACGAGCAGTACTTC
TRBV25-1,TRBJ2-1,-,-,CASSAPIATYNEQFF,TGTGCCAGCAGTGCCCCCATAGCGACCTACAATGAGCAGTTCTTC
TRBV7-8,TRBJ1-4,-,-,CASSLSPNNEKLFF,TGTGCCAGCAGCTTATCCCCTAACAATGAAAAACTGTTTTTT
TRBV19,TRBJ2-7,TRBD1,once,CASSTPGQGGEQYF,TGTGCCAGTAGTACCCCGGGACAGGGAGGAGAGCAGTACTTC
TRBV19,TRBJ1-1,-,few,CASSIWGTEAFF,TGTGCCAGTAGTATCTGGGGGACTGAAGCTTTCTTT
TRBV29-1,TRBJ2-3,TRBD2,-,CSVGTSGADTQYF,TGCAGCGTCGGGACTAGCGGCGCAGATACGCAGTATTTT
TRBV4-1,TRBJ1-5,TRBD1,-,CASSQLRDRDQPQHF,TGCGCCAGCAGCCAATTAAGAGACAGGGATCAGCCCCAGCATTTT
TRBV6-5,TRBJ2-5,TRBD1,-,CASSSARTGGGETQYF,TGTGCCAGCAGTTCTGCCAGGACAGGGGGTGGAGAGACCCAGTACTTC
TRBV28,TRBJ1-5,TRBD1,-,CASSRDRNQPQHF,TGTGCCAGCAGCAGGGACAGAAATCAGCCCCAGCATTTT
TRBV7-8,TRBJ1-2,-,-,CASSLGGRLVSDGYTF,TGTGCCAGCAGCTTAGGGGGCCGGCTTGTTAGCGATGGCTACACCTTC
TRBV6-6,TRBJ2-7,-,-,CASTSRLDYEQYF,TGTGCCAGCACATCTCGGTTGGACTACGAGCAGTACTTC
TRBV19,TRBJ1-6,TRBD1,-,CASRVTGAESPLHF,TGTGCCAGTAGGGTGACAGGGGCGGAATCACCCCTCCACTTT
TRBV7-2,TRBJ1-5,-,-,CASSLVGTESNQPQHF,TGTGCCAGCAGCTTAGTGGGCACTGAAAGCAATCAGCCCCAGCATTTT
TRBV6-5,TRBJ1-6,-,-,CASSAWNSPLHF,TGTGCCAGCAGCGCGTGGAATTCACCCCTCCACTTT
TRBV10-2,TRBJ1-1,-,-,CASSEESEAFF,TGCGCCAGCAGTGAGGAATCTGAAGCTTTCTTT
TRBV25-1,TRBJ1-2,TRBD1,few,CASSIQGEANYGYTF,TGTGCCAGCAGTATACAGGGGGAAGCTAACTATGGCTACACCTTC
TRBV2,TRBJ1-6,-,-,CASSWVSNNSPLHF,TGTGCCAGCAGTTGGGTATCCAATAATTCACCCCTCCACTTT
TRBV9,TRBJ2-7,TRBD1,few,CASSVGDRVIYEQYF,TGTGCCAGCAGCGTAGGGGACAGGGTCATCTACGAGCAGTACTTC
TRBV18,TRBJ2-1,-,-,CASSPSRDSEQFF,TGTGCCAGCTCACCAAGTCGGGATAGTGAGCAGTTCTTC
TRBV14,TRBJ1-3,-,once,CASSPNQRTSGNTIYF,TGTGCCAGCAGCCCTAATCAAAGAACCTCTGGAAACACCATATATTTT
TRBV7-2,TRBJ2-2,-,-,CASSFKVNTGELFF,TGTGCCAGCAGCTTTAAGGTGAACACCGGGGAGCTGTTTTTT
TRBV30,TRBJ2-7,TRBD1,few,CAWSWTGYEQYF,TGTGCCTGGAGCTGGACAGGGTACGAGCAGTACTTC
TRBV7-2,TRBJ2-7,TRBD2,-,CASSLKVGGALSYEQYF,TGTGCCAGCAGCCTAAAGGTCGGGGGGGCCTTATCGTACGAGCAGTACTTC
TRBV29-1,TRBJ1-1,-,-,CSVALRGNTEAFF,TGCAGCGTTGCCCTCCGGGGAAACACTGAAGCTTTCTTT
TRBV30,TRBJ1-1,-,-,CASGRLNTEAFF,TGTGCCAGCGGACGGCTGAACACTGAAGCTTTCTTT
TRBV19,TRBJ1-5,TRBD1,-,CATSPPGQGNQPQHF,TGTGCCACCTCCCCCCCGGGACAGGGGAATCAGCCCCAGCATTTT
TRBV27,TRBJ1-5,-,-,CASSLWGRFNQPQHF,TGTGCCAGCAGTTTATGGGGAAGATTCAATCAGCCCCAGCATTTT
TRBV27,TRBJ2-7,-,few,CASSFDPQGEQYF,TGTGCCAGCAGTTTCGATCCCCAGGGTGAGCAGTACTTC
TRBV4-2,TRBJ2-7,TRBD1,-,CASSQGAGQGGYEQYF,TGTGCCAGCAGCCAAGGGGCTGGACAGGGTGGCTACGAGCAGTACTTC
TRBV5-6,TRBJ1-1,-,few,CASSGDTGVTEAFF,TGTGCCAGCAGCGGGGACACCGGGGTCACTGAAGCTTTCTTT
TRBV28,TRBJ1-1,TRBD1,once,CASSPSLRGENTEAFF,TGTGCCAGCAGTCCATCTCTCAGGGGGGAGAACACTGAAGCTTTCTTT
TRBV30,TRBJ2-3,TRBD2,-,CAWSVAGGVDTQYF,TGTGCCTGGAGTGTAGCGGGAGGCGTAGATACGCAGTATTTT
TRBV20-1,TRBJ2-7,-,-,CSARGSYEQYF,TGCAGTGCTAGGGGGTCTTACGAGCAGTACTTC
TRBV6-1,TRBJ2-7,TRBD1,-,CASSDEPRDRAPLGQYF,TGTGCCAGCAGTGATGAACCGAGGGACAGAGCTCCCCTGGGGCAGTACTTC